This T cell receptor (beta chain) derives from a study of blood T cell repertoires in COVID-19. Clinical history reported by participants formed the basis on which cohorts were assigned. Study processing details: Nucleated cell number was recorded as an estimate derived from reference gene primer amplification. This table comes from immunoSEQ multiplex PCR, and its TCRdb copy is limited to in-frame clones, with some not included. The DNA gave D and trimming, while V, J and clone size come from that table. The data contain approximately 300,000 clones, roughly 90% of them singletons. Germline V gene lookup returns CDR1 MNHEY and CDR2 SVGAGI. Trimming removed 0 bases at V and 1 base at J, with 9 bases between. This CDR3 has 15 amino acids.

The rearrangement joins TRBV6-5 to TRBJ1-1; tentative D call: TRBD1 (6 bases). The sample was PBMCs or T cells enriched from blood (not recorded which). The source is a woman under 40 who had recovered from COVID-19. In nucleotides, the CDR3 is TGTGCCAGCAGTTACTCACCCAGGGGGAACACTGAAGCTTTCTTT. Protein sequence: CASSYSPRGNTEAFF.